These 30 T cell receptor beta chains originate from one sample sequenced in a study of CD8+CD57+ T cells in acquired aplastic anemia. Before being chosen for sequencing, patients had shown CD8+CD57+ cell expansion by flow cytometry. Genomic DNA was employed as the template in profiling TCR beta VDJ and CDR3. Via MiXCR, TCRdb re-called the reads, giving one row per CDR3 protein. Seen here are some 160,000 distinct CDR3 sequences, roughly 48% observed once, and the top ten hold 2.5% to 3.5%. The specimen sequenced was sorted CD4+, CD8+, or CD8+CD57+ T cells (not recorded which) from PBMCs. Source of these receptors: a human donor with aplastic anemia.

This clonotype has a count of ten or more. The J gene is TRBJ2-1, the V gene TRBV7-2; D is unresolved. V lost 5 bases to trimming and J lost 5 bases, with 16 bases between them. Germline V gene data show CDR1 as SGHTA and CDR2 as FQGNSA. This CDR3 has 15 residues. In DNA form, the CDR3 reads TGTGCCAGCAGCCCATTAGTGTCGCTAAACAATGAGCAGTTCTTC. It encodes CASSPLVSLNNEQFF.

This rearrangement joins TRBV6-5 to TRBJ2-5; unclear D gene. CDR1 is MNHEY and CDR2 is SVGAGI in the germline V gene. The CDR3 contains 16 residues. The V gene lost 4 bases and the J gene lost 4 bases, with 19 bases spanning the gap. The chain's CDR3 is CASSFLSGVYLETQYF. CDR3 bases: TGTGCCAGCAGTTTCCTCTCAGGAGTGTACCTAGAGACCCAGTACTTC.

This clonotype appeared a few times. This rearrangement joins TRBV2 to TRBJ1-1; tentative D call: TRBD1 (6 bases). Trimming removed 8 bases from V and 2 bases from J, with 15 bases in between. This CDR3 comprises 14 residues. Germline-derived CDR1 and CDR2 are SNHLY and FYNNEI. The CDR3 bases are TGTGCCAGCGCTTTTATGGGACAAAACACTGAAGCTTTCTTT. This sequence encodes CASAFMGQNTEAFF.

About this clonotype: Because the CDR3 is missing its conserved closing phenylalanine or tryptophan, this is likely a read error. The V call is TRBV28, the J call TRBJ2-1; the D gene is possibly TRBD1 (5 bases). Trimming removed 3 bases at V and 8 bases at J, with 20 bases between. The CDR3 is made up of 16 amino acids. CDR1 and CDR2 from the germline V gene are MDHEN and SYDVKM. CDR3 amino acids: CASSFVSGNLKDEQFL. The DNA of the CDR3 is TGTGCCAGCAGTTTTGTTTCAGGGAACCTTAAGGATGAGCAGTTCCTC.

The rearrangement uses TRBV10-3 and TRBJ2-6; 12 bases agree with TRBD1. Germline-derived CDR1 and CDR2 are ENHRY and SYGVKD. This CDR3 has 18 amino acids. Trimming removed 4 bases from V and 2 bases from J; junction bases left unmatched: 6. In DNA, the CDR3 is TGTGCCATCAGTGGCCGGGGACAGGGGGCGGCTGGGGCCAACGTCCTGACTTTC. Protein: CAISGRGQGAAGANVLTF.

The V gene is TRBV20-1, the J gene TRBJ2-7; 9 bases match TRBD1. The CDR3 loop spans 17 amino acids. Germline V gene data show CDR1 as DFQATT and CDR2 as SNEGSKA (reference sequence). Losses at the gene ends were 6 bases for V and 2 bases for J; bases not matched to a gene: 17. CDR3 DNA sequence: TGCAGTGCGCAGGCCGGGACAGGGACGGTTTGGACCTACGAGCAGTACTTC. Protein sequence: CSAQAGTGTVWTYEQYF.

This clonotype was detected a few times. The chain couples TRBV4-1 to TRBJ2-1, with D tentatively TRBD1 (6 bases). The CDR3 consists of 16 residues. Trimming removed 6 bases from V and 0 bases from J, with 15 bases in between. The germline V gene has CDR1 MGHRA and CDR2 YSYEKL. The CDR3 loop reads CASRTAVGGSYNEQFF. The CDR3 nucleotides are TGCGCCAGCAGGACCGCGGTAGGGGGCTCCTACAATGAGCAGTTCTTC.

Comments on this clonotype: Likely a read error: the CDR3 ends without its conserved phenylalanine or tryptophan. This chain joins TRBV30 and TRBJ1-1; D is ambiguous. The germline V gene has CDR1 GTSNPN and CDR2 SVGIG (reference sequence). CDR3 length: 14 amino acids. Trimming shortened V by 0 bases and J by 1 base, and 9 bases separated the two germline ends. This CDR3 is CAWSVQGANTEAFS. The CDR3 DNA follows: TGTGCCTGGAGTGTACAAGGTGCGAACACTGAAGCTTTCTCT.

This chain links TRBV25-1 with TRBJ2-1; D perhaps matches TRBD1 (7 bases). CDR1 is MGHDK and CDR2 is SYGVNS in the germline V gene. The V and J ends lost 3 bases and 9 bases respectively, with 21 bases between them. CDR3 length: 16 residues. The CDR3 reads CASSESYRGAGSEQFF. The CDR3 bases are TGTGCCAGCAGTGAGTCTTACAGGGGCGCGGGAAGTGAGCAGTTCTTC.

The CDR3 nucleotides read TGTGCCAGCAGCCAAACTCCAGGTGGCTACACCTTC. As protein: CASSQTPGGYTF. The chain employs TRBV7-2 and TRBJ1-2; D remains unclear. The CDR3 contains 12 residues. Between the trimmed V and J ends, which lost 5 bases and 7 bases, there was a span of 11 bases. Germline CDR1 reads SGHTA; CDR2 reads FQGNSA. Variable domain in full (rest from reference TRBV7-2 and TRBJ1-2): GAGVSQSPSNKVTEKGKDVELRCDPISGHTALYWYRQSLGQGLEFLIYFQGNSAPDKSGLPSDRFSAERTGGSVSTLTIQRTQQEDSAVYLCASSQTPGGYTFGSGTRLTVV.

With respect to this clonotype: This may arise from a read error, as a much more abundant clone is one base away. The CDR3: CATGRGANYGYTF. The CDR3 DNA is TGTGCCACCGGCAGGGGGGCTAACTATGGCTACACCTTC. The V call is TRBV2, the J call TRBJ1-2; 7 nucleotides line up with TRBD1. The CDR3 runs 13 residues. J was trimmed by 0 bases and V by 10 bases; bases with no gene match: 5. Germline-derived CDR1 and CDR2 are SNHLY and FYNNEI.

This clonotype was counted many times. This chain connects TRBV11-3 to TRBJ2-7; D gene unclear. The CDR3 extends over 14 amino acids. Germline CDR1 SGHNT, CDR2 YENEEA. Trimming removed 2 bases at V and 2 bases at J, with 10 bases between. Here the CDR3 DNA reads TGTGCCAGCAGCTTATCGAGCCTAACCTACGAGCAGTACTTC. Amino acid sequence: CASSLSSLTYEQYF.

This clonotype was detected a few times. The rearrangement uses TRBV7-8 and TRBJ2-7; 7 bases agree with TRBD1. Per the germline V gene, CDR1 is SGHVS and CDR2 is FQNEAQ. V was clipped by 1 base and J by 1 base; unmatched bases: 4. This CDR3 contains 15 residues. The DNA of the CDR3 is TGTGCCAGCAGCTTAGATCCGGGACAGTCCTACGAGCAGTACTTC. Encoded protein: CASSLDPGQSYEQYF.

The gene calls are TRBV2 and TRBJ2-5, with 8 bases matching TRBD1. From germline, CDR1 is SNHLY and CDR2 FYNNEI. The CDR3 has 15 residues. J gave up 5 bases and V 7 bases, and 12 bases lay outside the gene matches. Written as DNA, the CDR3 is TGTGCCAGCACCATGGATTGGACAGGGTCGGAGACCCAGTACTTC. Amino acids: CASTMDWTGSETQYF.

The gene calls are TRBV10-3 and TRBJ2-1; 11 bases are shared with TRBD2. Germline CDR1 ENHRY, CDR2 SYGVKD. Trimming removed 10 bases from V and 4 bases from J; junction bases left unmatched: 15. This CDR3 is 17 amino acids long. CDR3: CASGPTGLAENYNEQFF. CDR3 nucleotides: TGTGCCAGCGGACCCACGGGACTAGCGGAGAATTACAATGAGCAGTTCTTC.

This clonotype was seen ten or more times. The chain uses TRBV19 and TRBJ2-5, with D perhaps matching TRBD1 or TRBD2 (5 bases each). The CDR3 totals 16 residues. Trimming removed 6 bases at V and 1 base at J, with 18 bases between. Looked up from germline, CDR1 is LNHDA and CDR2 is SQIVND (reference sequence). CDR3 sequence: CASSLNTGAGQETQYF. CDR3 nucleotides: TGTGCCAGTAGCCTAAACACCGGGGCGGGCCAAGAGACCCAGTACTTC. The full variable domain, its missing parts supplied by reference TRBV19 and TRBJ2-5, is DGGITQSPKYLFRKEGQNVTLSCEQNLNHDAMYWYRQDPGQGLRLIYYSQIVNDFQKGDIAEGYSVSREKKESFPLTVTSAQKNPTAFYLCASSLNTGAGQETQYFGPGTRLLVL.

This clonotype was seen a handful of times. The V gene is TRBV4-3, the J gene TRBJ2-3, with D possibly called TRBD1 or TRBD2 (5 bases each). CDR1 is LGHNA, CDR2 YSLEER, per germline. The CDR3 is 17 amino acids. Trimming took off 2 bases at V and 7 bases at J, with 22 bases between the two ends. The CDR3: CASSQSIGAGSANTQYF. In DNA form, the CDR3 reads TGCGCCAGCAGCCAATCGATCGGGGCTGGGTCCGCAAATACGCAGTATTTT.

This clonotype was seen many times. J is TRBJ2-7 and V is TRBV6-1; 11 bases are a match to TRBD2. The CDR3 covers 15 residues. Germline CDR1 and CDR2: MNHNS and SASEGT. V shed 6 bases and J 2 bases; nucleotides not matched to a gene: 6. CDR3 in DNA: TGTGCCAGCAGACCACGACTAGCGGGGACCTACGAGCAGTACTTC. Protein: CASRPRLAGTYEQYF.

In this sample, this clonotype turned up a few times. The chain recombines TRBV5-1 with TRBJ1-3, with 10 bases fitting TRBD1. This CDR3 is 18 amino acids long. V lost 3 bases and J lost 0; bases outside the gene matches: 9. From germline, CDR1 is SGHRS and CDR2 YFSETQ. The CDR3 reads CASSSPGQGLHSGNTIYF. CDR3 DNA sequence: TGCGCCAGCAGCTCACCGGGACAGGGGCTACACTCTGGAAACACCATATATTTT.

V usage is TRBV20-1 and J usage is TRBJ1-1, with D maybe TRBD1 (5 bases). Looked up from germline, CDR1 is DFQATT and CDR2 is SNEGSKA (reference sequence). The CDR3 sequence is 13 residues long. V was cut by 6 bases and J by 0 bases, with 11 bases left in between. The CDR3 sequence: CSADGQLNTEAFF. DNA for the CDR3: TGCAGTGCCGATGGACAACTGAACACTGAAGCTTTCTTT.

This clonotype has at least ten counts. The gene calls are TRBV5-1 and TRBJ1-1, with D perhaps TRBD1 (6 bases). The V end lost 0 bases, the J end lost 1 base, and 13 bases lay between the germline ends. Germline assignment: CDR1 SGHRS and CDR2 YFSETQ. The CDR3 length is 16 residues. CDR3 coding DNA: TGCGCCAGCAGCTTGGATCCAGGGACATCGAACACTGAAGCTTTCTTT. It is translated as CASSLDPGTSNTEAFF.

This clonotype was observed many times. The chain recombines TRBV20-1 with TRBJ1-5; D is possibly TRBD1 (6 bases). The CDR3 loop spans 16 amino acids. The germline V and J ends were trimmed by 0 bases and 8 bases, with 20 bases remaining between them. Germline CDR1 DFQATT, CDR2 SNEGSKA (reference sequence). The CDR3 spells CSARDRRGGQSEPQHF. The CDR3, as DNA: TGCAGTGCTAGAGATCGGAGGGGGGGCCAAAGCGAGCCCCAGCATTTT.

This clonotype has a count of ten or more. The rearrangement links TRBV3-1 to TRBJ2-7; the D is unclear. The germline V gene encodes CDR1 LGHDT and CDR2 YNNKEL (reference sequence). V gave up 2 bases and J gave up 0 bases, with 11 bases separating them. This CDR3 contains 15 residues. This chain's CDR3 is CASSQIPDGSYEQYF. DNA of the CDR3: TGTGCCAGCAGCCAAATCCCGGACGGCTCCTACGAGCAGTACTTC.

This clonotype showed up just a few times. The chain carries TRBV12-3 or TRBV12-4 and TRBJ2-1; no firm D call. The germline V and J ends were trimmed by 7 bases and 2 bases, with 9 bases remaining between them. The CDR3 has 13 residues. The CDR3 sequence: CASTPRPYNEQFF. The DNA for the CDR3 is TGTGCCAGCACTCCGCGGCCCTACAATGAGCAGTTCTTC.

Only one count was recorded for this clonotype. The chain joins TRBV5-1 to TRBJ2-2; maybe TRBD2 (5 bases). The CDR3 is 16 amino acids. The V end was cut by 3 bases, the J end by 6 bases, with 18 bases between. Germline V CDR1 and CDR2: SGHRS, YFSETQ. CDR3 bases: TGCGCCAGCAGCTGGTCGACGGGAACTAACCCCGGGGAGCTGTTTTTT. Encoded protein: CASSWSTGTNPGELFF.

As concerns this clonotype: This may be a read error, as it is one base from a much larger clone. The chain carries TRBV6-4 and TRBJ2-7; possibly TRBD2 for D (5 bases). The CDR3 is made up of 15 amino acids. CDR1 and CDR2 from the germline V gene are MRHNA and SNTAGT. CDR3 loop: CSSNGEGSIPYEQYF. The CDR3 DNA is TGTTCCAGCAATGGTGAGGGTTCCATCCCCTACGAGCAGTACTTC.

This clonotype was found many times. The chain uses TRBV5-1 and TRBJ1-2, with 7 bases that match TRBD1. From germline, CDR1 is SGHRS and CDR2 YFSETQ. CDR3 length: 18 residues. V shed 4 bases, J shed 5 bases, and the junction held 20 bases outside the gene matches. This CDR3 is CASSAKAEIMTGPYGYTF. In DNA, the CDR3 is TGCGCCAGCAGCGCGAAAGCAGAGATCATGACAGGGCCGTATGGCTACACCTTC. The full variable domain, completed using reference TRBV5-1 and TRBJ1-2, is KAGVTQTPRYLIKTRGQQVTLSCSPISGHRSVSWYQQTPGQGLQFLFEYFSETQRNKGNFPGRFSGRQFSNSRSEMNVSTLELGDSALYLCASSAKAEIMTGPYGYTFGSGTRLTVV.

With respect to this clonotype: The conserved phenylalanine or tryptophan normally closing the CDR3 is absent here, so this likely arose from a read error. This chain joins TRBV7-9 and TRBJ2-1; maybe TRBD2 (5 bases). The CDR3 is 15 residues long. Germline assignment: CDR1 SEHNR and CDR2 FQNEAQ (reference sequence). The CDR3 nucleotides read TGCGCCAGCAGTATACTGAGCGGTGGGTACAACGAGCAGTTCCTC. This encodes CASSILSGGYNEQFL.

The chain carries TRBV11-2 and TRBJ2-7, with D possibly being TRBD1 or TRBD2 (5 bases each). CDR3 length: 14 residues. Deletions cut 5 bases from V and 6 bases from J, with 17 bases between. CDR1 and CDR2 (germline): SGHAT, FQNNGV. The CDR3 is CASSRGGYASEQYF. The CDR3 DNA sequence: TGTGCCAGCAGCCGTGGGGGTTACGCCTCCGAGCAGTACTTC.

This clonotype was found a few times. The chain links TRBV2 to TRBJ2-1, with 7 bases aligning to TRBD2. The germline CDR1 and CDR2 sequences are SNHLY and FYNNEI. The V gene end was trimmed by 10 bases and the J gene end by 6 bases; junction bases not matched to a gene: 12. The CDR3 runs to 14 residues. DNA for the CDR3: TGTGCCACCTGGGATAGGACTAGTTCCAATGAGCAGTTCTTC. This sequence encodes CATWDRTSSNEQFF.